Listed below are T cell receptor beta chains from one sample, sequenced in a study of CD8+ T cells in alopecia areata. Assay used: immunoSEQ multiplex PCR; TCRdb lists only in-frame clones, some missing. The data hold 9,500 to 15,000 clones, with approximately 55% observed a single time. Sample: skin. The receptors derive from a human donor with alopecia areata. Both conserved end residues are part of each CDR3. The D gene is left open where the match is weak. Size is omitted from some rows. Given values are once, few, many or a class for expanded clones.

TRBJ1-1	13	.	TRBV29-1	.	TGCAGCGTTGGTAGCCGAATGAACACTGAAGCTTTCTTT	CSVGSRMNTEAFF
TRBJ1-1	16	.	TRBV27	.	TGTGCCAGCAGTTTACGGGCAGGGCTGATGGAAACTGAAGCTTTCTTT	CASSLRAGLMETEAFF
TRBJ2-1	13	.	TRBV19	.	TGTGCCAGTAGTAGGAGGGCCGCGGTTGAGCAGTTCTTC	CASSRRAAVEQFF
TRBJ2-7	15	TRBD2	TRBV4-1	.	TGCGCCAGCAGCCGTACTAGCGGGGATTCCTACGAGCAGTACTTC	CASSRTSGDSYEQYF
TRBJ2-1	15	.	TRBV7-9	.	TGTGCCACCCGCCTAGATAATCACGAGAACAATGAGCAGTTCTTC	CATRLDNHENNEQFF
TRBJ2-1	17	TRBD2	TRBV19	few	TGTGCCAGCACCCCGCGAGCGGGAGGGAGCTCCTACAATGAGCAGTTCTTC	CASTPRAGGSSYNEQFF
TRBJ2-7	14	.	TRBV2	.	TGTGCCAGCAGTGAGGACAGGGAGGGCTACGAGCAGTACTTC	CASSEDREGYEQYF
TRBJ1-5	13	TRBD1	TRBV28	.	TGTGCCAGTTACAGGGGGCAAGATCAGCCCCAGCATTTT	CASYRGQDQPQHF
TRBJ2-3	11	TRBD2	TRBV30	.	TGTGCCTTGGGACTAGCGGGAGAAGGTTATTTT	CALGLAGEGYF
TRBJ2-5	14	.	TRBV7-2	few	TGTGCCAGCAGCAAAGGGGCCCGAGAAGAGACCCAGTACTTC	CASSKGAREETQYF
TRBJ2-3	14	TRBD1	TRBV11-2	.	TGTGCCAGCAGCTCGGACAGGAGCACAGATACGCAGTATTTT	CASSSDRSTDTQYF
TRBJ2-7	12	.	TRBV14	.	TGTGCCAGCAGCTTATTCGGTTACGAGCAGTACTTC	CASSLFGYEQYF
TRBJ2-7	15	TRBD2	TRBV2	.	TGTGCCACCAGGCCCTTAGCGGGTGTTTCCTACGAGCAGTACTTC	CATRPLAGVSYEQYF
TRBJ2-5	14	.	TRBV4-3	once	TGCGCCAGCAGCCAAGTGAGGTACCAAGAGACCCAGTACTTC	CASSQVRYQETQYF
TRBJ1-4	14	TRBD1	TRBV5-1	few	TGCGCCAGCAGCTGGACAGGGAGGAATGAAAAACTGTTTTTT	CASSWTGRNEKLFF
TRBJ2-2	13	TRBD1	TRBV5-1	.	TGCGCCAGGGGGACAGGGGGCGTCCGGGAGCTGTTTTTT	CARGTGGVRELFF
TRBJ2-7	14	TRBD2	TRBV7-2	.	TGTGCCAGCAGCTCTCTAGCGGACTCCTACGAGCAGTACTTC	CASSSLADSYEQYF
TRBJ2-3	17	TRBD2	TRBV7-9	.	TGTGCCAGCAGCCCCCCGGGAACTAGCGGAGACACAGATACGCAGTATTTT	CASSPPGTSGDTDTQYF
TRBJ2-1	16	.	TRBV9	few	TGTGCCAGCAGCCCCAACCCTTGGCTAGATTTAAATGAGCAGTTCTTC	CASSPNPWLDLNEQFF
TRBJ1-4	15	.	TRBV13	.	TGTGCCAGCAGCTTACTGGGGGCGCCGTATGAAAAACTGTTTTTT	CASSLLGAPYEKLFF
TRBJ1-4	14	.	TRBV10-3	.	TGTGCCATCAGAGGGGATACATCTTATGAAAAACTGTTTTTT	CAIRGDTSYEKLFF
TRBJ2-6	18	TRBD1	TRBV7-3	.	TGTGCCAGCAGCAAAACCGGGACAGCGAACTCTGGGGCCAACGTCCTGACTTTC	CASSKTGTANSGANVLTF
TRBJ2-7	13	.	TRBV7-8	.	TGTGCCAGCAGCTTTGGGGGAGGCTACGAGCAGTACTTC	CASSFGGGYEQYF
TRBJ2-2	20	TRBD2	TRBV4-2	.	TGTGCCAGCAGCCAAGTCATGTCAGCGGGAGGAACATTGTGGACCGGGGAGCTGTTTTTT	CASSQVMSAGGTLWTGELFF